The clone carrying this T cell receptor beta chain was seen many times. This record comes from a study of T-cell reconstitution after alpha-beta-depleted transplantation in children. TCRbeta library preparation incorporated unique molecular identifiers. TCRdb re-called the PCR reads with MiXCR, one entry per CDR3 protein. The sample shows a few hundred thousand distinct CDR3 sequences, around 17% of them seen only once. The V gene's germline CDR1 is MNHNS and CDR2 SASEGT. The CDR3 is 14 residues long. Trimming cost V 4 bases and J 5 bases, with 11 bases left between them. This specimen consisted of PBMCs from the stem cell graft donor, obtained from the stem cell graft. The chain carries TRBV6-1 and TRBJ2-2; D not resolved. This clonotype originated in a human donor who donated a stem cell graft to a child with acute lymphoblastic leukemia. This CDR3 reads CASSGRLETGELFF. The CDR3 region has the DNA TGTGCCAGCAGTGGGCGCCTAGAAACCGGGGAGCTGTTTTTT.